This TCR beta chain is from a study of T cells in Graves' hyperthyroidism and ophthalmopathy. No progression to ophthalmopathy during 18 months of follow-up defined stable disease. There are 15 residues in the CDR3. Germline V gene lookup returns CDR1 MDHEN and CDR2 SYDVKM. Deletions cut 4 bases from V and 8 bases from J, with 18 bases between. Template material for amplifying TCR beta CDR3 regions consisted of RNA transcripts. Initially, a first-round RT-PCR of the TCR CDR3 employed the HTBI primer set. In TCRdb, the multiplex PCR reads were re-called with MiXCR into one record per CDR3 protein. The sample has 90,000 to 120,000 distinct CDR3 sequences, roughly 15% seen once.

The receptor was isolated from a woman aged 50 to 60 with Graves' hyperthyroidism. Sequencing used blood. The V call is TRBV28, the J call TRBJ2-1; D gene unclear. In nucleotides, the CDR3 is TGTGCCAGCAGTTCCCTAGGCGTCGATTCGGATGAGCAGTTCTTC. It translates to CASSSLGVDSDEQFF.